This TCR beta chain was sequenced for a study of cytomegalovirus exposure and HLA in healthy donors. Both 60 Vbeta primers and 13 Jbeta primers went into the PCR. Using immunoSEQ multiplex PCR, the repertoire was profiled, and TCRdb retains in-frame clones only, with some absent. The sample contains roughly 170,000 clones, roughly 80% of which appear only once. The V and J ends lost 7 bases and 4 bases, in that order; junction bases with no gene match: 7. Germline V CDR1 and CDR2: SGHRS, YFSETQ. The CDR3 sequence is 14 residues long. For this clone: Other DNA variants within this sample encode the same CDR3.

Input material: PBMCs. The chain has TRBV5-1 and TRBJ2-1, with 8 bases identical to TRBD2. This receptor was taken from a woman aged 45-60 years in good health and CMV-seropositive. CDR3: CASGGGGTYNEQFF. CDR3 nucleotide sequence: TGCGCCAGCGGAGGCGGGGGGACTTACAATGAGCAGTTCTTC.